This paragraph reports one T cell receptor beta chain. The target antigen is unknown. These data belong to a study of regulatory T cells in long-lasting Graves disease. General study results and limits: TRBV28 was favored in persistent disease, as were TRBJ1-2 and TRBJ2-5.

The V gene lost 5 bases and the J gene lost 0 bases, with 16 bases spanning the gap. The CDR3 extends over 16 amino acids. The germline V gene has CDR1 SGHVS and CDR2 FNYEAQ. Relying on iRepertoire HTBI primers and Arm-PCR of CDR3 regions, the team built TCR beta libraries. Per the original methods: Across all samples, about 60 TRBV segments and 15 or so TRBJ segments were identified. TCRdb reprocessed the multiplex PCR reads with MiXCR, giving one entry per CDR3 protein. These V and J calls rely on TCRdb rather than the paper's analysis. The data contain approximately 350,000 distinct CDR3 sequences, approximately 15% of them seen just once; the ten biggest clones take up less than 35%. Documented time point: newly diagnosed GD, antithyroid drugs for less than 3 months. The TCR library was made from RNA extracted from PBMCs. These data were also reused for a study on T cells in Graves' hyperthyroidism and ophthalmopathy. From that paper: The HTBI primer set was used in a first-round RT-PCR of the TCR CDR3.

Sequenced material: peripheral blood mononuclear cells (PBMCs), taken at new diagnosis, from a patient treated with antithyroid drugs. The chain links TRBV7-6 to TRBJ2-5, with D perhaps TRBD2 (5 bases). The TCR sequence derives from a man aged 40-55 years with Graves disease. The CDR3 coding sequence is TGTGCCAGCAGCCTAGGACTGACGACGTACCAAGAGACCCAGTACTTC. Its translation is CASSLGLTTYQETQYF.